A single T cell receptor (beta chain) is shown here with its context. Germline CDR1 and CDR2: SGDLS and YYNGEE. The ends were cut back, 4 bases at V and 1 base at J, with 18 bases in the middle. There are 16 residues in the CDR3. This specimen belongs to a study of technical replicates of blood from several donors. Some clones are missing from TCRdb's copy, which holds only in-frame ones; the method was immunoSEQ multiplex PCR. The profile shows tens of thousands of clones, 85% to 95% of them singletons. What was sequenced was PBMCs. The TCR sequence derives from a human donor in good health. Some clones in this sample may be carry-over from other donors' samples. This chain links TRBV9 with TRBJ2-7; D perhaps matches TRBD1 (5 bases). The CDR3 coding sequence is TGTGCCAGCAGCCCGGCCCCAGGGTACCGATCCTACGAGCAGTACTTC. Translated, it gives CASSPAPGYRSYEQYF.